The present T cell receptor beta chain was sequenced within a study of blood T cell repertoires in COVID-19. The wider study: The United States, Italy and Spain provided the acute and convalescent COVID-19 samples. Sample material is recorded as cDNA or gDNA derived from T cells, B-cell-depleted T cells, or PBMCs.

Authors' processing steps: Estimation of nucleated cell counts relied on the amplification of reference gene primers. The assay was immunoSEQ multiplex PCR, and TCRdb's table has in-frame clones only and misses some. V, J and clone size are those of that table, while D and trimming were read from the DNA. Among about 230,000 clones listed, just over 85% were seen once. Seattle patients were enrolled during active infection and followed longitudinally. The sequence derives from a middle-aged man with COVID-19, enrolled during active disease. Input material: peripheral blood.

DNA for the CDR3: TGTGCCAGCAGTTACTCCGGGACAGGGGTATACGAGCAGTACTTC. It is translated as CASSYSGTGVYEQYF. This chain joins TRBV6-5 and TRBJ2-7, with 10 bases fitting TRBD1. The germline CDR1 and CDR2 sequences are MNHEY and SVGAGI. After removal of 0 bases from V and 4 bases from J, the junction contained 3 bases not matched to a gene. The CDR3 length is 15 residues.